This entry lists 7 T cell receptor beta chains sequenced from one sample in a study of neoadjuvant nivolumab and ipilimumab in lung cancer. Some clones are missing from TCRdb's copy, which holds only in-frame ones; the method was immunoSEQ multiplex PCR. The sample records under 50,000 clones, around 89% being singletons. This specimen was blood, taken before neoadjuvant nivolumab, alone or with ipilimumab. The receptors were gathered from an adult with non-small cell lung cancer. Some clones in this sample may be carry-over from other donors' samples.

The V call is TRBV5-1, the J call TRBJ2-7; D tentatively fits TRBD1 or TRBD2 (5 bases each). The germline gives CDR1 SGHRS, CDR2 YFSETQ. CDR3 size: 13 residues. V was trimmed by 4 bases and J by 5 bases, leaving 13 bases between them. CDR3 coding DNA: TGCGCCAGCAGCCTGGATCGGGGCAACGAGCAGTACTTC. As protein: CASSLDRGNEQYF.

This clone showed up just once. The chain uses TRBV5-1 and TRBJ2-1; 11 bases are shared with TRBD2. Germline CDR1 SGHRS, CDR2 YFSETQ. The CDR3 has 15 residues. J gave up 7 bases and V 3 bases, and 6 bases lay outside the gene matches. The CDR3 reads CASSSGLAVKNEQFF. CDR3 coding DNA: TGCGCCAGCAGCTCGGGACTAGCGGTCAAGAATGAGCAGTTCTTC.

This clone occurred once. The chain joins TRBV6-1 to TRBJ1-1, with a tentative D call TRBD1 (5 bases). The length of the CDR3 is 13 residues. The germline CDR1 and CDR2 sequences are MNHNS and SASEGT. Trimming took off 5 bases at V and 4 bases at J, with 11 bases between the two ends. The CDR3 nucleotides are TGTGCCAGCAGTTTGTCCGGGGGCACTGAAGCTTTCTTT. Translated: CASSLSGGTEAFF.

The chain joins TRBV7-2 to TRBJ2-1; D is unclear. Germline CDR1 is SGHTA and CDR2 is FQGNSA. The CDR3 contains 14 residues. V was cut by 1 base and J by 9 bases, with 13 bases left in between. CDR3 loop: CASSLGARISEQFF. CDR3 coding DNA: TGTGCCAGCAGCTTAGGGGCCAGGATAAGTGAGCAGTTCTTC.

The chain uses TRBV7-9 and TRBJ2-2; perhaps TRBD2 as D (5 bases). The CDR3 length is 14 residues. The V gene's germline CDR1 is SEHNR and CDR2 FQNEAQ (reference sequence). Trimming stripped 5 bases from V and 4 bases from J, with 11 bases between. DNA of the CDR3: TGTGCCAGCAGCGCCTGGACTGGCACCGGGGAGCTGTTTTTT. It yields the protein CASSAWTGTGELFF.

V and J are TRBV6-1 and TRBJ2-7, with D possibly matching TRBD2 (6 bases). The germline V and J ends were trimmed by 6 bases and 5 bases, with 17 bases remaining between them. Germline V gene data show CDR1 as MNHNS and CDR2 as SASEGT. This CDR3 comprises 14 residues. CDR3 bases: TGTGCCAGCAGGAGGGGAGGAAGGGGCCACGAGCAGTACTTC. Amino acids: CASRRGGRGHEQYF.

The chain is built from TRBV7-2 and TRBJ2-3; D call uncertain. Germline V gene sequence: CDR1 SGHTA, CDR2 FQGNSA. CDR3 size: 14 residues. V gave up 6 bases and J gave up 2 bases, with 12 bases separating them. CDR3 region: CASRLAEHTDTQYF. CDR3 DNA: TGTGCCAGCAGGCTCGCGGAACACACAGATACGCAGTATTTT. Together with reference TRBV7-2 and TRBJ2-3, the CDR3 gives the full variable domain: GAGVSQSPSNKVTEKGKDVELRCDPISGHTALYWYRQSLGQGLEFLIYFQGNSAPDKSGLPSDRFSAERTGGSVSTLTIQRTQQEDSAVYLCASRLAEHTDTQYFGPGTRLTVL.